Given below is one TCR beta chain in context. Its specificity is not known. This sample was taken from a study of cytomegalovirus exposure and HLA in healthy donors. With 60 Vbeta and 13 Jbeta primers, the PCR was carried out. Method: immunoSEQ multiplex PCR; TCRdb's copy keeps in-frame clones and lacks some. The sample comprises 50,000 to 65,000 clones, around 72% of which are singletons, and just over 50% rests with the top ten. Regarding the study as a whole: The Asian-associated ancestry cluster reportedly had fewer N-insertions than the approximately 630-donor mean in a later analysis. The authors considered a cluster of highly shared sequence variants likely to be a sequencing artifact. Presence/absence results assume similar sequencing depth per donor, which may not hold.

The germline V gene encodes CDR1 MNHEY and CDR2 SMNVEV (reference sequence). This CDR3 is 11 amino acids long. Trimming left V 4 bases short and J 9 bases short, with 7 bases between. Sequencing input: PBMCs. This receptor was obtained from a man aged 45-65 years in good health and CMV-seropositive. The chain carries TRBV27 and TRBJ2-1; D may be TRBD2 (6 bases). The CDR3 region has the DNA TGTGCCAGCAGTTCGGGACTTGAGCAGTTCTTC. It yields the protein CASSSGLEQFF.